This entry lists 27 T cell receptor beta chains sequenced from one sample in a study of shared clonotypes between healthy human individuals. This table comes from immunoSEQ multiplex PCR, and its TCRdb copy is limited to in-frame clones, with some not included. The table shows some 2 million clones, with roughly 94% occurring only once. Specimen: naive CD4+ T cells sorted from blood. Stated subset: CD45RA+ positively selected. The receptors shown here come from a man aged 18 to 29 in good health.

V is TRBV6-5 and J is TRBJ2-7; D may be TRBD1 (6 bases). CDR1 and CDR2 from the germline V gene are MNHEY and SVGAGI. Trimming pared 6 bases from V and 8 bases from J, leaving 23 bases between. This CDR3 has 15 residues. Written as DNA, the CDR3 is TGTGCCAGCAGGGATGGTCGGGGACATTTGAGCAAGCAGTACTTC. It yields the protein CASRDGRGHLSKQYF.

This CDR3 reads CASRGQDIPGGYTF. The DNA of the CDR3 is TGTGCCAGCAGGGGACAAGACATCCCGGGTGGCTACACCTTC. The chain uses TRBV2 and TRBJ1-2; a weak D match, TRBD1 (6 bases). Germline V gene lookup returns CDR1 SNHLY and CDR2 FYNNEI. V was cut by 6 bases and J by 7 bases, with 18 bases left in between. The CDR3 contains 14 residues.

The chain couples TRBV7-2 to TRBJ2-7; the D gene is possibly TRBD2 (6 bases). CDR1 and CDR2 from the germline V gene are SGHTA and FQGNSA. The V and J ends lost 1 base and 0 bases respectively, with 10 bases between them. This CDR3 is 15 amino acids long. This chain's CDR3 is CASSLEGLFSYEQYF. Written as DNA, the CDR3 is TGTGCCAGCAGCTTAGAGGGACTTTTCTCCTACGAGCAGTACTTC.

This clone was observed once. V gene TRBV7-2 combines with J gene TRBJ1-1; TRBD1 might be the D (6 bases). Trimming cost V 4 bases and J 5 bases, with 14 bases left between them. The germline V gene encodes CDR1 SGHTA and CDR2 FQGNSA. The CDR3 is 14 amino acids. The CDR3 spells CASSSDRLLTEAFF. In DNA, the CDR3 is TGTGCCAGCAGCTCAGACAGGCTACTAACTGAAGCTTTCTTT.

The gene calls are TRBV7-3 and TRBJ2-3; TRBD2 is a possible D gene (7 bases). The CDR3 is 16 residues long. V was cut by 1 base and J by 5 bases, with 16 bases left in between. CDR1 is SGHTA and CDR2 is FQGTGA in the germline V gene. The CDR3 bases are TGTGCCAGCAGCTTAAGCCGGGGGGCCTTCGGAGATACGCAGTATTTT. It yields the protein CASSLSRGAFGDTQYF.

The chain uses TRBV12-5 and TRBJ1-4; 7 nucleotides align to TRBD1. Germline V gene sequence: CDR1 LGHNT, CDR2 FRNRAP. This CDR3 has 15 amino acids. Germline trimming cut 2 bases from V and 4 bases from J; bases unmatched to any gene: 4. CDR3 protein: CASGLTGTDNEKLFF. The CDR3 bases are TGTGCTAGTGGTTTGACCGGGACAGATAATGAAAAACTGTTTTTT.

The DNA for the CDR3 is TGTGCCAGCAGCCCGGCCGGGACAGATGGAGGCTACACCTTC. Translating gives CASSPAGTDGGYTF. This sequence joins TRBV5-6 and TRBJ1-2; the match to TRBD1 covers 7 bases. Unmatched junction bases numbered 11, after V lost 4 bases and J lost 8 bases. The CDR3 is 14 residues long. Germline V gene sequence: CDR1 SGHDT, CDR2 YYEEEE.

Concerning this clone itself: A much larger clonotype is one base distant, so this may be a read error. The chain couples TRBV4-1 to TRBJ2-2, with 7 nucleotides matching TRBD2. CDR1 is MGHRA and CDR2 is YSYEKL in the germline V gene. There are 15 residues in the CDR3. The DNA of the CDR3 is TGCGCCAACAGCCACGCGGGAGACTACACCGGGGAGCTGTTTTTT. Its translation: CANSHAGDYTGELFF.

CDR3 DNA sequence: TGTGCCAGCAGTGAATCGCGGCCGGATGAGCAGTTCTTC. Its translation is CASSESRPDEQFF. The rearrangement joins TRBV2 to TRBJ2-1; D is uncertain. Germline assignment: CDR1 SNHLY and CDR2 FYNNEI. V gave up 2 bases and J gave up 8 bases, with 10 bases separating them. This CDR3 spans 13 amino acids.

The rearrangement uses TRBV7-2 and TRBJ1-4; TRBD1 is a possible D gene (5 bases). The germline gives CDR1 SGHTA, CDR2 FQGNSA. The CDR3 sequence is 15 residues long. V gave up 0 bases and J gave up 7 bases, with 12 bases separating them. CDR3 coding DNA: TGTGCCAGCAGCTTAGCGGGCAGGGAGGGTGAAAAACTGTTTTTT. The encoded protein is CASSLAGREGEKLFF.

The V call is TRBV6-5, the J call TRBJ1-5; no definite D call. Trimming stripped 0 bases from V and 15 bases from J, with 15 bases between. CDR1 and CDR2 (germline): MNHEY, SVGAGI. The CDR3 spans 13 residues. As DNA, the CDR3 is TGTGCCAGCAGTTACTCGACGAACGCGGTGGTGCATTTT. Its translation: CASSYSTNAVVHF.

The chain links TRBV19 to TRBJ2-5, with 9 bases identical to TRBD1. The DNA end is a closer match to TRBJ2-7, so the J assignment may be wrong. CDR3 length: 13 amino acids. Per germline, CDR1 LNHDA and CDR2 SQIVND (reference sequence). The CDR3 protein is CASSWDRDGEQYF. The CDR3 coding sequence is TGTGCCAGTAGTTGGGACAGGGACGGCGAGCAGTACTTC.

The chain uses TRBV28 and TRBJ2-7, with unresolved D. Germline CDR1 is MDHEN and CDR2 is SYDVKM. The CDR3 sequence is 14 residues long. V lost 2 bases, J lost 0 bases, and 8 bases lay in between. The CDR3 DNA is TGTGCCAGCAGTTTAGGGATCGGCTCCTACGAGCAGTACTTC. This sequence encodes CASSLGIGSYEQYF.

V gene TRBV6-6 combines with J gene TRBJ2-7; 8 nucleotides match TRBD1. Germline assignment: CDR1 MNHNY and CDR2 SVGAGI (reference sequence). V lost 3 bases and J lost 4; bases outside the gene matches: 11. This CDR3 has 16 amino acids. CDR3 region: CASSYHGQGGSYEQYF. As DNA, the CDR3 is TGTGCCAGCAGTTATCACGGACAGGGTGGCTCATACGAGCAGTACTTC.

This rearrangement joins TRBV28 to TRBJ1-1, with D perhaps matching TRBD1 (5 bases). This CDR3 is 15 amino acids long. The V gene lost 4 bases and the J gene lost 3 bases, with 15 bases spanning the gap. Germline V gene data show CDR1 as MDHEN and CDR2 as SYDVKM. CDR3 bases: TGTGCCAGCAGTTCCCGGGGGGTTGCGTACACTGAAGCTTTCTTT. It encodes CASSSRGVAYTEAFF.

In this sample, this clone turned up once. The chain combines TRBV10-3 with TRBJ1-5, with D possibly TRBD1 on 5 matching bases. Looked up from germline, CDR1 is ENHRY and CDR2 is SYGVKD. The CDR3 spans 15 residues. V lost 0 bases, J lost 2 bases, and 8 bases lay in between. The CDR3 sequence is CAISESVGRNQPQHF. CDR3 in DNA: TGTGCCATCAGTGAGTCGGTGGGGCGCAATCAGCCCCAGCATTTT.

The V and J genes are TRBV29-1 and TRBJ2-4; D may be TRBD1 (8 bases). The germline V gene encodes CDR1 SQVTM and CDR2 ANQGSEA. CDR3 size: 17 residues. CDR3 region: CSDPDREGLLAKNIQYF. As DNA, the CDR3 is TGCAGTGACCCGGACAGGGAGGGATTACTAGCCAAAAACATTCAGTACTTC.

The chain is built from TRBV18 and TRBJ1-1; no clear D gene. The germline V gene has CDR1 KGHSH and CDR2 LQKENI. The CDR3 is 12 amino acids. V gave up 1 base and J gave up 11 bases, with 11 bases separating them. The CDR3 here is CASSPRTMGAFF. The DNA for the CDR3 is TGTGCCAGCTCACCACGTACAATGGGCGCTTTCTTT.

V and J are TRBV28 and TRBJ1-4; D gene unclear. Germline V gene data show CDR1 as MDHEN and CDR2 as SYDVKM. V was clipped by 3 bases and J by 4 bases, with 9 bases between them. The CDR3 extends over 14 amino acids. DNA for the CDR3: TGTGCCAGCAGTTTCAACCCGATTAATGAAAAACTGTTTTTT. Translating it yields CASSFNPINEKLFF.

This sequence joins TRBV10-3 and TRBJ1-1; D is perhaps TRBD1 (6 bases). Germline assignment: CDR1 ENHRY and CDR2 SYGVKD. This CDR3 region has 13 residues. V shed 9 bases and J shed 1 base, with 12 bases lying between them. CDR3: CAMNREKNTEAFF. The CDR3 DNA sequence: TGTGCCATGAACAGGGAGAAGAACACTGAAGCTTTCTTT.

The chain has TRBV19 and TRBJ2-5, with TRBD2 identical over 7 bases. J gave up 1 base and V 4 bases, and 3 bases lay outside the gene matches. CDR1 LNHDA and CDR2 SQIVND come from the germline V gene (reference sequence). The CDR3 contains 14 residues. Written as DNA, the CDR3 is TGTGCCAGTAGTAGGGGGGGGTCCCAAGAGACCCAGTACTTC. Protein product: CASSRGGSQETQYF.

The chain has TRBV5-4 and TRBJ2-1, with 7 nucleotides matching TRBD1. CDR1 SGHNT and CDR2 YYREEE come from the germline V gene (reference sequence). The CDR3 runs to 13 residues. The junction had 4 bases not matched to a gene; V was cut back by 4 bases and J by 6 bases. The CDR3 reads CASSPRDSNEQFF. The CDR3 nucleotides are TGTGCCAGCAGCCCCAGGGACAGCAATGAGCAGTTCTTC.

CDR3 in DNA: TGTGCCAGCAGTTTATCACTGACCGAAGCTCCCTACGAGCAGTACTTC. It is translated as CASSLSLTEAPYEQYF. This chain joins TRBV27 and TRBJ2-7; no reliable D call. Trimming shortened V by 0 bases and J by 2 bases, and 14 bases separated the two germline ends. The CDR3 has 16 residues. CDR1 is MNHEY and CDR2 is SMNVEV in the germline V gene (reference sequence).

A remark on this clone: Other DNA sequences in this sample translate to the same CDR3. Here the CDR3 DNA reads TGTGCCAGCAGGTCTAGCGGATACAATGAGCAGTTCTTC. Residues: CASRSSGYNEQFF. This chain connects TRBV6-5 to TRBJ2-1; 7 bases line up with TRBD2. The CDR3 is 13 amino acids. V was clipped by 6 bases and J by 4 bases; unmatched bases: 3. The V gene's germline CDR1 is MNHEY and CDR2 SVGAGI.

Of note for this clone: The identical CDR3 is also encoded by other nucleotide sequences in the sample. The chain recombines TRBV5-1 with TRBJ1-1; D is unresolved. V was trimmed by 4 bases and J by 1 base, leaving 14 bases between them. CDR3 size: 15 residues. The germline V gene encodes CDR1 SGHRS and CDR2 YFSETQ. CDR3 coding DNA: TGCGCCAGCAGCCCGGCTTTGGGTTCGAACACTGAAGCTTTCTTT. As protein: CASSPALGSNTEAFF.

The genes are TRBV7-9 and TRBJ2-1; D remains ambiguous. Germline V gene sequence: CDR1 SEHNR, CDR2 FQNEAQ (reference sequence). This CDR3 region has 14 residues. The V end lost 5 bases, the J end lost 4 bases, and 12 bases lay between the germline ends. The CDR3 DNA sequence: TGTGCCAGCAGCCCGGCGAAGGGATACAATGAGCAGTTCTTC. It is translated as CASSPAKGYNEQFF. The full variable domain, in which reference TRBV7-9 and TRBJ2-1 provide the parts outside the CDR3, is DTGVSQNPRHKITKRGQNVTFRCDPISEHNRLYWYRQTLGQGPEFLTYFQNEAQLEKSRLLSDRFSAERPKGSFSTLEIQRTEQGDSAMYLCASSPAKGYNEQFFGPGTRLTVL.

The chain joins TRBV28 to TRBJ1-6; a possible D gene is TRBD1 (5 bases). V shed 3 bases and J shed 6 bases, with 9 bases lying between them. The CDR3 length is 14 residues. Germline loops: CDR1 MDHEN, CDR2 SYDVKM. DNA for the CDR3: TGTGCCAGCAGTTTCCGACAGATTAATTCACCCCTCCACTTT. Encoded protein: CASSFRQINSPLHF.